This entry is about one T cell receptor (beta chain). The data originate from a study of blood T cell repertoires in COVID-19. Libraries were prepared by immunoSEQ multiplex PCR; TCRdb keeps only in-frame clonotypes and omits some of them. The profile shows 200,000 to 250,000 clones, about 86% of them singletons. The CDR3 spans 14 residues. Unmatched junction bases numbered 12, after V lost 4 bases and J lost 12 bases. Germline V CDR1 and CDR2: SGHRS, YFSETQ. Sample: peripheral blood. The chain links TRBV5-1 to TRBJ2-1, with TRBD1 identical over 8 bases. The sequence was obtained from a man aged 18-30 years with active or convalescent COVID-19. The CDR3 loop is CASSNDRGRIGQFF. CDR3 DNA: TGCGCCAGCAGCAACGACAGGGGTAGGATCGGGCAGTTCTTC.